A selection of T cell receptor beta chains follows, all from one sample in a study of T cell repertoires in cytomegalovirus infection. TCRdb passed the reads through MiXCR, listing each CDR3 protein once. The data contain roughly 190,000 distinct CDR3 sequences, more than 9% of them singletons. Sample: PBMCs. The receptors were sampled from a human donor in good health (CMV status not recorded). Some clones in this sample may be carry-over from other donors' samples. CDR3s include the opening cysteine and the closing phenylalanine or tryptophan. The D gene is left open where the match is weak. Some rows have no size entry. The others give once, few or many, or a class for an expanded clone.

CASSLGTGSLGPQHF	TGTGCCAGCAGCTTAGGGACAGGGTCCTTAGGGCCCCAGCATTTT	TRBV7-2	15	TRBJ1-5	TRBD1	many
CASSIGSNQPQRF	TGTGCCAGTAGTATCGGGAGCAATCAGCCCCAGCGTTTT	TRBV19	13	TRBJ1-5	-	-
CASSLLTGQGDSPLHF	TGTGCCAGCAGCTTACTCACCGGACAGGGGGACTCACCCCTCCACTTT	TRBV7-2	16	TRBJ1-6	TRBD1	many
CASSFKGSGTGVWTQYF	TGTGCCAGCAGCTTTAAGGGGTCCGGGACAGGCGTTTGGACCCAGTACTTC	TRBV7-2	17	TRBJ2-5	TRBD1	many
CASSNQAASGRRETQYF	TGTGCCAGCAGCAACCAAGCTGCTAGCGGGAGGCGAGAGACCCAGTACTTC	TRBV7-2	17	TRBJ2-5	TRBD2	many
CASSSYGRVVGYTF	TGTGCCAGCAGCTCATACGGCAGGGTGGTTGGCTACACCTTC	TRBV7-2	14	TRBJ1-2	-	many
CASSFSMEPQHF	TGTGCCAGCAGCTTCTCTATGGAGCCCCAGCATTTT	TRBV7-9	12	TRBJ1-5	-	many
CATSKGPAAAYEQYF	TGTGCCACCAGCAAGGGTCCGGCCGCAGCCTACGAGCAGTACTTC	TRBV15	15	TRBJ2-7	-	-
CASSPTSGRQTTEAFF	TGTGCCAGCAGCCCAACATCGGGACGCCAAACAACTGAAGCTTTCTTT	TRBV7-2	16	TRBJ1-1	-	many
CASSVPDTQETQYF	TGTGCCAGCAGCGTACCAGATACTCAAGAGACCCAGTACTTC	TRBV9	14	TRBJ2-5	-	-
CASSRLQGVVRRDGYTF	TGCGCCAGCAGCCGACTACAGGGTGTGGTCCGGCGGGATGGCTACACCTTC	TRBV4-1	17	TRBJ1-2	-	many
CASSQYGNQPQHF	TGTGCCAGCAGTCAGTACGGCAATCAGCCCCAGCATTTT	TRBV7-2	13	TRBJ1-5	-	many
CASSRGLAGGMWANVLTF	TGTGCCAGCAGCCGAGGACTAGCGGGAGGGATGTGGGCCAACGTCCTGACTTTC	TRBV7-2	18	TRBJ2-6	TRBD2	many
CATIPSGPKPRETQYF	TGTGCCACCATCCCTAGCGGGCCGAAACCCCGGGAGACCCAGTACTTC	TRBV6-2/TRBV6-3	16	TRBJ2-5	TRBD2	-
CASRYPGGTEAFF	TGTGCCAGTAGATATCCGGGGGGTACTGAAGCTTTCTTT	TRBV19	13	TRBJ1-1	-	-
CATTIQGSSYNEQFF	TGCGCCACAACGATACAGGGCAGCTCCTACAATGAGCAGTTCTTC	TRBV5-1	15	TRBJ2-1	-	few
CSATTFLTDSRSNEQFF	TGCAGTGCGACCACATTTTTGACGGACTCACGGAGCAATGAGCAGTTCTTC	TRBV20-1	17	TRBJ2-1	-	many
CASSRTGVTYEQYF	TGTGCCAGCAGTCGGACAGGGGTTACCTACGAGCAGTACTTC	TRBV28	14	TRBJ2-7	TRBD1	few
CASSFLRLAGAATGELFF	TGTGCCAGCAGCTTCCTAAGACTAGCGGGAGCGGCCACCGGGGAGCTGTTTTTT	TRBV7-2	18	TRBJ2-2	TRBD2	many
CASSAFENTEAFF	TGTGCCAGCAGCGCCTTCGAGAACACTGAAGCTTTCTTT	TRBV7-8	13	TRBJ1-1	-	many
CATSDLKNRGKENEQFF	TGTGCCACCAGTGATTTAAAAAACAGGGGGAAAGAGAATGAGCAGTTCTTC	TRBV24-1	17	TRBJ2-1	TRBD1	many
CASTRDTYGYTF	TGTGCCAGCACCCGGGATACCTATGGCTACACCTTC	TRBV12-3/TRBV12-4	12	TRBJ1-2	-	many
CASSQDVPNQGNEQFF	TGTGCCAGCAGCCAAGATGTCCCTAATCAGGGGAATGAGCAGTTCTTC	TRBV4-2	16	TRBJ2-1	-	few
CASSPHADYFLHF	TGTGCCAGCAGCCCGCACGCCGACTATTTTCTACACTTC	TRBV7-2	13	TRBJ2-4	-	many
CASSSSAGGELFF	TGTGCCAGCAGCTCGTCGGCGGGCGGGGAGCTGTTTTTT	TRBV7-2	13	TRBJ2-2	-	few
CASSRGLGGTDTQYF	TGCGCCAGCAGCCGCGGTCTGGGCGGCACAGATACGCAGTATTTT	TRBV4-3	15	TRBJ2-3	-	few
CASSLRVSGANVLTF	TGTGCCAGCAGCTTGAGGGTCTCTGGGGCCAACGTCCTGACTTTC	TRBV7-2	15	TRBJ2-6	-	few
CASRILERGGYNEQFF	TGTGCCAGCAGGATCCTGGAGCGGGGGGGCTACAATGAGCAGTTCTTC	TRBV6-8	16	TRBJ2-1	TRBD2	few
CASSPRTGRSSYNSPLHF	TGTGCCAGCAGTCCGAGGACAGGAAGGAGCTCCTATAATTCACCCCTCCACTTT	TRBV2	18	TRBJ1-6	TRBD1	once
CASSPQVAGAYNEQFF	TGTGCCAGCAGCCCTCAGGTAGCGGGGGCTTACAATGAGCAGTTCTTC	TRBV7-2	16	TRBJ2-1	TRBD2	many
CASSLDPGQGHIQYF	TGTGCCAGCAGCTTAGACCCTGGACAGGGGCACATTCAGTACTTC	TRBV7-2	15	TRBJ2-4	TRBD1	many
CASRGEAPYEQYF	TGTGCCAGTAGGGGGGAGGCCCCGTACGAGCAGTACTTC	TRBV7-2	13	TRBJ2-7	-	-
CASSEDDEDSYGYTF	TGTGCCAGCAGTGAGGACGATGAAGATAGCTATGGCTACACCTTC	TRBV12-3/TRBV12-4	15	TRBJ1-2	-	many
CASSSMGLAGGQTTYNEQFF	TGTGCCAGCAGCTCGATGGGACTAGCGGGGGGCCAAACTACCTACAATGAGCAGTTCTTC	TRBV5-6	20	TRBJ2-1	TRBD2	few
CATSLNSYEQYF	TGTGCCACCAGTCTCAACAGCTACGAGCAGTACTTC	TRBV24-1	12	TRBJ2-7	-	many
CASGFGPGGDTQYF	TGTGCTAGTGGTTTTGGTCCAGGGGGAGATACGCAGTATTTT	TRBV12-5	14	TRBJ2-3	TRBD1	-
CASSPAGQGNNEQFF	TGTGCCAGCAGCCCCGCGGGACAGGGAAACAATGAGCAGTTCTTC	TRBV7-6	15	TRBJ2-1	TRBD1	many